The 3 T cell receptor beta chains in this list originate from one sample, sequenced in a study of cytomegalovirus exposure and HLA in healthy donors. Primers included in the PCR were 60 Vbeta and 13 Jbeta primers. Here immunoSEQ multiplex PCR was the method, and the copy in TCRdb shows in-frame clones only, minus some. This sample has 100,000 to 150,000 clones, with 75% to 85% found just once. What was sequenced was PBMCs. The receptors were sampled from a man aged 35 to 55 in good health and CMV-seronegative.

About this clone itself: The sample carries other DNA sequences with the same CDR3. The rearrangement uses TRBV28 and TRBJ1-5, with TRBD1 matching over 8 bases. The length of the CDR3 is 15 residues. V shed 6 bases, J shed 2 bases, and the junction held 6 bases outside the gene matches. Germline V CDR1 and CDR2: MDHEN, SYDVKM. The CDR3 region has the DNA TGTGCCAGCAGCCGCGGACAGGGTCGCAATCAGCCCCAGCATTTT. Translating it yields CASSRGQGRNQPQHF. Supplemented by reference TRBV28 and TRBJ1-5, the full variable domain reads DVKVTQSSRYLVKRTGEKVFLECVQDMDHENMFWYRQDPGLGLRLIYFSYDVKMKEKGDIPEGYSVSREKKERFSLILESASTNQTSMYLCASSRGQGRNQPQHFGDGTRLSIL.

The table lists this clone with a few counts. The chain combines TRBV5-1 with TRBJ2-5; possibly TRBD1 for D (5 bases). Germline V CDR1 and CDR2: SGHRS, YFSETQ. Trimming took 0 bases from V and 1 from J, leaving 13 bases between them. The CDR3 is 16 residues long. The CDR3 loop reads CASSLGRRGSQETQYF. The DNA of the CDR3 is TGCGCCAGCAGCTTGGGACGTAGGGGTAGCCAAGAGACCCAGTACTTC.

J is TRBJ2-7 and V is TRBV18, with 9 positions matching TRBD2. Germline-derived CDR1 and CDR2 are KGHSH and LQKENI. The CDR3 is 16 residues long. Losses at the gene ends were 2 bases for V and 5 bases for J; bases not matched to a gene: 10. Here the CDR3 reads CASSPGMTAGGNEQYF. The CDR3 DNA is TGTGCCAGCTCACCAGGTATGACAGCGGGGGGCAACGAGCAGTACTTC.